One sample yielded the 5 T cell receptor beta chains listed below, sequenced in a study of early T cells in non-severe SARS-CoV-2 infection. A single record per CDR3 protein comes from TCRdb applying MiXCR to the 5' RACE reads. The sample includes around 29,000 distinct CDR3 sequences, 5% to 6% of them seen just once. The specimen was whole blood. These receptors originate from an adult who was a healthcare worker with PCR-confirmed SARS-CoV-2 infection or an uninfected control (not recorded which).

This clonotype was recorded many times. This chain joins TRBV12-3 or TRBV12-4 and TRBJ2-3, with D possibly matching TRBD2 (6 bases). CDR3 size: 15 residues. Trimming shortened V by 1 base and J by 3 bases, and 11 bases separated the two germline ends. The CDR3, as DNA: TGTGCCAGCAGTTTAGGCGCGGAGGGAACAGATACGCAGTATTTT. Its protein product is CASSLGAEGTDTQYF.

This clonotype appeared many times. The J gene is TRBJ1-1, the V gene TRBV6-6; 7 bases fit TRBD1. CDR3 size: 14 residues. V gave up 7 bases and J gave up 4 bases; unmatched junction bases: 9. Germline-derived CDR1 and CDR2 are MNHNY and SVGAGI (reference sequence). CDR3: CASKQTGVGTEAFF. The CDR3 bases are TGTGCCAGCAAACAAACAGGGGTGGGCACTGAAGCTTTCTTT.

This clonotype was recorded many times. This sequence joins TRBV20-1 and TRBJ1-6, with D unclear. Trimming took off 6 bases at V and 0 bases at J, with 18 bases between the two ends. The germline gives CDR1 DFQATT, CDR2 SNEGSKA (reference sequence). The CDR3 is made up of 17 amino acids. Here the CDR3 DNA reads TGCAGTGCACTGCTCGCCTTCAAGAGCTCCTATAATTCACCCCTCCACTTT. Translated: CSALLAFKSSYNSPLHF.

Many counts were recorded for this clonotype. V is TRBV7-2 and J is TRBJ2-2; maybe TRBD1 (6 bases). V shed 5 bases and J shed 3 bases, with 13 bases lying between them. The CDR3 runs 15 residues. CDR1 SGHTA and CDR2 FQGNSA come from the germline V gene. CDR3 bases: TGTGCCAGCAGCCAGGGGAGAACGGACACCGGGGAGCTGTTTTTT. The encoded protein is CASSQGRTDTGELFF.

Ten or more counts support this clonotype. The V call is TRBV11-3, the J call TRBJ2-1, with 11 bases matching TRBD2. This CDR3 has 15 residues. With V trimmed by 1 base and J by 5 bases, 1 base remained unmatched. CDR1 is SGHNT and CDR2 is YENEEA in the germline V gene. CDR3 region: CASSLASGRHNEQFF. CDR3 DNA: TGTGCCAGCAGCTTAGCTAGCGGGAGGCACAATGAGCAGTTCTTC. The entire variable domain, with the rest obtained from reference TRBV11-3 and TRBJ2-1, is as follows: EAGVVQSPRYKIIEKKQPVAFWCNPISGHNTLYWYLQNLGQGPELLIRYENEEAVDDSQLPKDRFSAERLKGVDSTLKIQPAELGDSAVYLCASSLASGRHNEQFFGPGTRLTVL.